This T cell receptor (beta chain) was captured by sequencing in a study of memory CD4+ T cells and cytomegalovirus serostatus. As for the study in general: Healthy Belgian adult donors included about 10 CMV-positive and around 25 CMV-negative people. General study findings and limits: Each of some 67 CMV-associated TCRbeta sequences occurred in one to five individuals. Suggested: most of the CMV-linked TCR signature lies in CD4+ memory cells.

In regard to this clone: Its antigen is not known.

Original handling: After removing out-of-frame reads, approximately 2.2 million distinct TCRbeta sequences remained. TCRdb's table, derived via immunoSEQ multiplex PCR, lists solely in-frame clones and lacks some. Clone size and V and J calls were adopted from that table, with D and trimming inferred from the DNA. The table shows under 80,000 clones, with more than 75% occurring only once. The sort gate was single viable CD3+CD4+CD8-CD45RO+ cells for memory CD4+ T cells. With V trimmed by 0 bases and J by 7 bases, 11 bases remained unmatched. CDR1 and CDR2 (germline): SEHNR, FQNEAQ (reference sequence). The CDR3 totals 17 residues.

The genes are TRBV7-9 and TRBJ2-1; 8 nucleotides line up with TRBD2. The sequence came from an adult in good health and CMV-seronegative. The source material was memory CD4+ T cells from blood. The CDR3 coding sequence is TGTGCCAGCAGCTTAGCGCTTAACGGGAGGGCGGAAAATGAGCAGTTCTTC. It translates to CASSLALNGRAENEQFF.